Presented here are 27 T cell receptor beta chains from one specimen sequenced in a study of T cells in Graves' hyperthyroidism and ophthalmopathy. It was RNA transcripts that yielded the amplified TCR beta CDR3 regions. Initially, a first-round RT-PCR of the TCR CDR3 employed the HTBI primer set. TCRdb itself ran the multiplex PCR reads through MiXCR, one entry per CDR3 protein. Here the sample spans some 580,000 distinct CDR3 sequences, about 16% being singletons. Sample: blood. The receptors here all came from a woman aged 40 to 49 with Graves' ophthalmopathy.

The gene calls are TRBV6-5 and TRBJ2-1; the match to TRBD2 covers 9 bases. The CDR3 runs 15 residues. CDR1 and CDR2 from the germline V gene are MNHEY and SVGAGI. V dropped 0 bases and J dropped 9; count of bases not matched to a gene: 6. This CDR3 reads CASSYSLQREAEQFF. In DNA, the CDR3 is TGTGCCAGCAGTTACTCCCTGCAGCGGGAGGCTGAGCAGTTCTTC.

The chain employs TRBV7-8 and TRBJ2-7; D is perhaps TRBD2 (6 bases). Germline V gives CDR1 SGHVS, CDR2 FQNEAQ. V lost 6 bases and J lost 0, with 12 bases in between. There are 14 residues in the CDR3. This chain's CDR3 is CASRWDSSSYEQYF. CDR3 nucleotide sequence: TGTGCCAGCAGGTGGGACTCGAGCTCCTACGAGCAGTACTTC.

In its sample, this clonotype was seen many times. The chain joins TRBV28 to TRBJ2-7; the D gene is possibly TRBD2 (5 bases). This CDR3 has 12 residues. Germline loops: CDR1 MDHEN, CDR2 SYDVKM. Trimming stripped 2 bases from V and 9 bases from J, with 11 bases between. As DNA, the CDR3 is TGTGCCAGCAGTTTACTAGCAAGTGTGCAGTACTTC. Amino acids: CASSLLASVQYF.

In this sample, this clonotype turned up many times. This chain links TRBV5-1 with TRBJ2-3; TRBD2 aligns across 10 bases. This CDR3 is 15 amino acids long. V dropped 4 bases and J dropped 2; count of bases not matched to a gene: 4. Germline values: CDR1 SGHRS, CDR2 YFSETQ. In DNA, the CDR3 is TGCGCCAGCAGCCCTAGCGGGAGAGCCACAGATACGCAGTATTTT. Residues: CASSPSGRATDTQYF.

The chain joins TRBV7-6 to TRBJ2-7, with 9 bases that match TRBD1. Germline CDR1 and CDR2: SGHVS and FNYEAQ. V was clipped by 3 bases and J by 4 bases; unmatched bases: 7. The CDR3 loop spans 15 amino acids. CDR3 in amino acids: CASSFGTGLTYEQYF. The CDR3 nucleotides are TGTGCCAGCAGCTTCGGGACAGGGTTAACATACGAGCAGTACTTC.

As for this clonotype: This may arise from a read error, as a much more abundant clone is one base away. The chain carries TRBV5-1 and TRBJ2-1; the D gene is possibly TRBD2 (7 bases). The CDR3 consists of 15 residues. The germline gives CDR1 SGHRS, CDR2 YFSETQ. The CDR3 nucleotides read TGCACCAGCAGCTTACAGGGAGGGGGTTACAATGAGCAGTTCTTC. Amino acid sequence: CTSSLQGGGYNEQFF.

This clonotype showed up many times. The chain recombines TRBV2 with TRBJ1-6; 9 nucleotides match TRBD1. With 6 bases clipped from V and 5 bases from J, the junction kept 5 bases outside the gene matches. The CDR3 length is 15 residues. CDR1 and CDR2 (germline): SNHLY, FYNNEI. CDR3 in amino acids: CASRDRGADNSPLHF. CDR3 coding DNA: TGTGCCAGCAGAGACAGGGGGGCTGATAATTCACCCCTCCACTTT.

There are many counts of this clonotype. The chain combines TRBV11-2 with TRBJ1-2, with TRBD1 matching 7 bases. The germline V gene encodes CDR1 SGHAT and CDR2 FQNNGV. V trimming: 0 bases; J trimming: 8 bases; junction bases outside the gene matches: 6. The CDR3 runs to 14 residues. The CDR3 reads CASSLEKGAPGYTF. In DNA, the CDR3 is TGTGCCAGCAGCTTAGAAAAGGGGGCGCCCGGCTACACCTTC.

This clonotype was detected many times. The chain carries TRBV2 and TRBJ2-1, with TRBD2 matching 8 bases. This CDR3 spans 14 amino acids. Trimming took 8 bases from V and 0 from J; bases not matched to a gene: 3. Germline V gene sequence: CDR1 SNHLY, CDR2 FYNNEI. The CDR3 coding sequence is TGTGCCAGCGCCCTAGCGGGCTCCTACAATGAGCAGTTCTTC. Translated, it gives CASALAGSYNEQFF. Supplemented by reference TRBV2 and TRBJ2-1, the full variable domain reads EPEVTQTPSHQVTQMGQEVILRCVPISNHLYFYWYRQILGQKVEFLVSFYNNEISEKSEIFDDQFSVERPDGSNFTLKIRSTKLEDSAMYFCASALAGSYNEQFFGPGTRLTVL.

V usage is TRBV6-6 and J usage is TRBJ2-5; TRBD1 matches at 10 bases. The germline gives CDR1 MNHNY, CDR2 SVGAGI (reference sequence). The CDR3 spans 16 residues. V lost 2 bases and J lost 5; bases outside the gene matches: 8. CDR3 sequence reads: CASSYGGQGKVETQYF. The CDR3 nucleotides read TGTGCCAGCAGTTACGGGGGACAGGGGAAGGTCGAGACCCAGTACTTC.

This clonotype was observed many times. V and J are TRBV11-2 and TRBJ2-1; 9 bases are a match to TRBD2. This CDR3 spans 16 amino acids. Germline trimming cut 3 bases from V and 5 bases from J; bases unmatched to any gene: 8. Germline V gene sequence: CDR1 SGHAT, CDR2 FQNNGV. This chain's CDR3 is CASSFMIAGVDNEQFF. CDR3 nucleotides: TGTGCCAGCAGCTTTATGATAGCGGGAGTTGACAATGAGCAGTTCTTC.

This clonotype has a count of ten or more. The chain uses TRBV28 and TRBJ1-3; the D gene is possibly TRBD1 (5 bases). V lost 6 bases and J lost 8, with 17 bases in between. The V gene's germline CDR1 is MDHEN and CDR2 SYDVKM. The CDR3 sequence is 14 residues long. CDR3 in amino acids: CASSRAGTGDTIYF. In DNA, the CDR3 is TGTGCCAGCAGCCGAGCAGGGACGGGGGACACCATATATTTT.

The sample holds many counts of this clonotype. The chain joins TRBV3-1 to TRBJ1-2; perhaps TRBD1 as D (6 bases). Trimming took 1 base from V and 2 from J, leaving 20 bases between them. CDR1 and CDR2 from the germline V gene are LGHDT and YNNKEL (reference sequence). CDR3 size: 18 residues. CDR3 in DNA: TGTGCCAGCAGCCAAGCGGGGGCGATGAGAGGGCCCAACTATGGCTACACCTTC. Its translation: CASSQAGAMRGPNYGYTF.

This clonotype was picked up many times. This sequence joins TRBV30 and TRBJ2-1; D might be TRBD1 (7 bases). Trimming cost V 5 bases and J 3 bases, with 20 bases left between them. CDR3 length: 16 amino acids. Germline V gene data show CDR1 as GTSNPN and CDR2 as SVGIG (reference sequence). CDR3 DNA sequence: TGTGCCTGGGCCAGCAGGGGGGACGCTAGCTACAATGAGCAGTTCTTC. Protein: CAWASRGDASYNEQFF.

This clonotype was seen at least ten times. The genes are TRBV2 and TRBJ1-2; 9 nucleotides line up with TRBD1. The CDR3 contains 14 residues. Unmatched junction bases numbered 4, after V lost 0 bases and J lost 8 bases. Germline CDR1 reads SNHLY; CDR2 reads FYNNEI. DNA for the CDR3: TGTGCCAGCAGTGAAGCGCGACAGGGGGAAGGCTACACCTTC. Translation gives CASSEARQGEGYTF.

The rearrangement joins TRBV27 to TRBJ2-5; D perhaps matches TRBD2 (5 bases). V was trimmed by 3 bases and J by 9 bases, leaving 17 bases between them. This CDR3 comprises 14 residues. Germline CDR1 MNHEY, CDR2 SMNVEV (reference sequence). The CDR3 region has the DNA TGTGCCAGCAGTTTCCTCGAGCGGCCCGGGGCCCAGTACTTC. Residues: CASSFLERPGAQYF.

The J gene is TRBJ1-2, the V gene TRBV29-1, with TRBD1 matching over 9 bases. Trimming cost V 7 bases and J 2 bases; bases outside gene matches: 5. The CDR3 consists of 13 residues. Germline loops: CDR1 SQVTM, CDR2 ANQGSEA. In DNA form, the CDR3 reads TGCAGCGGTGGGACAGGGCGCAACTATGGCTACACCTTC. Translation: CSGGTGRNYGYTF.

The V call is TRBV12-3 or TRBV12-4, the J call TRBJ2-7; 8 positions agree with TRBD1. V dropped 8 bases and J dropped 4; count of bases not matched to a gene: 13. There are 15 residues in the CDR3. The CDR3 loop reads CASAKTGASLYEQYF. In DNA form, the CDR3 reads TGTGCCAGCGCGAAGACAGGGGCCTCTCTATACGAGCAGTACTTC.

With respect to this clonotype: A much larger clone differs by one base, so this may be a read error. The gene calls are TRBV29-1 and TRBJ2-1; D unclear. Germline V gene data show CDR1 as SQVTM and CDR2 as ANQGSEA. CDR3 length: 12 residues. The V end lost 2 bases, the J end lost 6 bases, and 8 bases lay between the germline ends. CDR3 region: CSVELGCNEQFF. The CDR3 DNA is TGCAGCGTTGAACTCGGGTGCAATGAGCAGTTCTTC.

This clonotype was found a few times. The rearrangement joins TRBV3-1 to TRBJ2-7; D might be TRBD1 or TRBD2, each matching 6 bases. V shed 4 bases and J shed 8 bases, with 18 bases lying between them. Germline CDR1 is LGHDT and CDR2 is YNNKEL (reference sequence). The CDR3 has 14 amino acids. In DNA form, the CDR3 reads TGTGCCAGCAGCCCGGGGGCGGCCGTTCGACAGCAGTACTTC. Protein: CASSPGAAVRQQYF.

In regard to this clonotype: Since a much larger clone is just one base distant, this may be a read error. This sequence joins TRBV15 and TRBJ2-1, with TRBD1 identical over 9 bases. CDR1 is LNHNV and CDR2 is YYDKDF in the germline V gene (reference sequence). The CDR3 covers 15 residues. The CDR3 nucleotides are TGTGCCACCGCCCTTCAGACCGGGACAGGGAATGTGCAGTGCTTC. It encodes CATALQTGTGNVQCF.

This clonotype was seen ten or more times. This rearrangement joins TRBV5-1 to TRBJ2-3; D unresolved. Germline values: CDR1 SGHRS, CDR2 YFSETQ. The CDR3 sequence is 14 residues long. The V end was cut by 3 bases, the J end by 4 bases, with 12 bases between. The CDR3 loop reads CASSYRVGADTQYF. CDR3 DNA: TGCGCCAGCAGCTATCGGGTTGGCGCAGATACGCAGTATTTT.

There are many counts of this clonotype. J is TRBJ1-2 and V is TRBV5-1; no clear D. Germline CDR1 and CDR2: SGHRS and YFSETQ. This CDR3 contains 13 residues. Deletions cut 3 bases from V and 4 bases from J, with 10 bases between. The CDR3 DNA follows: TGCGCCAGCAGCTCGACCGGGTCCTATGGCTACACCTTC. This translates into CASSSTGSYGYTF.

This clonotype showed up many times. The CDR3 nucleotides read TGTGCCAGCAGCTTGACCCAGCTTTCCGTCTCTGGAAACACCATATATTTT. Protein product: CASSLTQLSVSGNTIYF. The rearrangement joins TRBV7-9 to TRBJ1-3; no reliable D call. V dropped 3 bases and J dropped 0 bases, with 15 bases sitting between them. The CDR3 contains 17 residues. Germline CDR1 reads SEHNR; CDR2 reads FQNEAQ (reference sequence).

The DNA for the CDR3 is TGTGCCAGCAGTTTATCTGAAGGGACTCCTTCCGAAAAACTGTTTTTT. Amino acids: CASSLSEGTPSEKLFF. The chain links TRBV27 to TRBJ1-4, with D perhaps TRBD1 (5 bases). Germline V gene data show CDR1 as MNHEY and CDR2 as SMNVEV (reference sequence). The CDR3 contains 16 residues. V lost 0 bases to trimming and J lost 8 bases, with 16 bases between them.

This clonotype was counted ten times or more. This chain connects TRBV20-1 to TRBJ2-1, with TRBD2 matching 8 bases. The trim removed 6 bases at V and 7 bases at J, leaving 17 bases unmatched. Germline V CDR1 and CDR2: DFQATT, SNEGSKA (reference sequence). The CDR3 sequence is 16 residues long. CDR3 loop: CSARTSGTSLWNEQFF. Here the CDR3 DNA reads TGCAGTGCGAGAACTTCCGGGACTAGTCTTTGGAATGAGCAGTTCTTC.

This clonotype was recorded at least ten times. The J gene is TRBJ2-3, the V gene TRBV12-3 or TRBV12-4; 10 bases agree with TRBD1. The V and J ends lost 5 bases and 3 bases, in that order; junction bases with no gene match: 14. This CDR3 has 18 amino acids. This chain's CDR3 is CASSPKPIGTGATDTQYF. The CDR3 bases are TGTGCCAGCAGTCCCAAACCTATCGGGACAGGGGCGACAGATACGCAGTATTTT.